The 8 T cell receptor beta chains listed next were all sequenced from one sample in a study of T cells after yellow fever vaccination. TCRdb reanalysed the 5' RACE reads using MiXCR and keeps one entry per CDR3 protein. The sample yields 250,000 to 400,000 distinct CDR3 sequences, 3.5% to 4.5% seen once. The sample here was PBMCs, taken 15 days after the yellow fever booster vaccination. Receptors originate from a man younger than 35 who received the YFV17D yellow fever vaccine.

This clonotype has more than one count but fewer than ten. The chain recombines TRBV21-1 with TRBJ2-7. TRBV21-1 is annotated as a pseudogene. This CDR3 has 13 residues. CDR3 DNA: TGTGCCAGCAGCTTCCGACGGGTTTACGAGCAGTACGTC. The encoded protein is CASSFRRVYEQYV.

This clonotype was picked up a small number of times. A read error may explain this, as a much larger clone is one base away. The chain is built from TRBV5-6 and TRBJ2-1, with no clear D. Per germline, CDR1 SGHDT and CDR2 YYEEEE. V was trimmed by 2 bases and J by 10 bases, leaving 7 bases between them. The CDR3 sequence is 11 residues long. DNA for the CDR3: TGTGCCAGCAGCTTATTGGAGGAGCAGTTCTTC. Its protein is CASSLLEEQFF.

The chain has TRBV7-2 and TRBJ2-5, with 10 nucleotides matching TRBD2. The germline V gene encodes CDR1 SGHTA and CDR2 FQGNSA. Trimming cost V 2 bases and J 3 bases; bases outside gene matches: 3. The CDR3 length is 15 residues. The CDR3 reads CASSLLAGVEETQYF. The CDR3 bases are TGTGCCAGCAGCTTACTAGCGGGGGTAGAAGAGACCCAGTACTTC.

This clonotype was recorded many times. V gene TRBV7-9 combines with J gene TRBJ2-3; D could derive from TRBD1 or TRBD2 (5 bases each). This CDR3 has 15 residues. Looked up from germline, CDR1 is SEHNR and CDR2 is FQNEAQ (reference sequence). Trimming shortened V by 7 bases and J by 6 bases, and 20 bases separated the two germline ends. CDR3 region: CASIPAASGRDTQYF. CDR3 nucleotide sequence: TGTGCCAGCATCCCCGCCGCCTCGGGGCGGGATACGCAGTATTTT.

Many counts were recorded for this clonotype. The chain employs TRBV27 and TRBJ1-4; TRBD1 agrees at 8 bases. V was pared by 2 bases and J by 4 bases, with 3 bases of the junction left unmatched. This CDR3 region has 15 residues. CDR1 is MNHEY, CDR2 SMNVEV, per germline (reference sequence). The CDR3 region has the DNA TGTGCCAGCAGTTTACGCAGGGGGCGTAATGAAAAACTGTTTTTT. Translation gives CASSLRRGRNEKLFF.

The sample holds a few counts of this clonotype. This chain joins TRBV2 and TRBJ1-1, with 9 bases identical to TRBD1. This CDR3 comprises 13 residues. V was clipped by 6 bases and J by 5 bases; unmatched bases: 4. The germline gives CDR1 SNHLY, CDR2 FYNNEI. This CDR3 reads CASRGQGRTEAFF. Written as DNA, the CDR3 is TGTGCCAGCAGGGGACAGGGTCGAACTGAAGCTTTCTTT.

The table lists this clonotype with a few counts. The J gene is TRBJ1-2, the V gene TRBV30; a possible D gene is TRBD1 (6 bases). This CDR3 has 12 amino acids. V lost 2 bases and J 5 bases, leaving 9 bases between the germline ends. Germline V gene lookup returns CDR1 GTSNPN and CDR2 SVGIG (reference sequence). CDR3 bases: TGTGCCTGGAGTCTAACAGGGTATGGCTACACCTTC. The encoded protein is CAWSLTGYGYTF.

Many counts were recorded for this clonotype. The rearrangement uses TRBV11-2 and TRBJ2-7; 8 bases map to TRBD2. The CDR3 extends over 15 amino acids. V lost 1 base and J lost 1; bases outside the gene matches: 3. Germline CDR1 reads SGHAT; CDR2 reads FQNNGV. CDR3 in DNA: TGTGCCAGCAGCTTAGGGCGGGGGGTTTCCTACGAGCAGTACGTC. This sequence encodes CASSLGRGVSYEQYV.